The entry below gives a single T cell receptor (beta chain) sequence along with its context. The sample holds many counts of this clonotype. Its antigen is unknown. Qualities for individual bases were not recorded, and no much larger clone is one base off. The record originates from a study of T cell repertoires in cytomegalovirus infection (dated by TCRdb to about 2019). Regarding the study in general: Because public TCR beta signatures pointed to carriage of CMV infection together with the matching HLA type, the HLA type of each donor mattered for the analysis. Overall results and qualifications from the work: In both this cohort and an independent roughly 350-donor cohort, the cumulative frequency of public TCR beta family members distinguished carriers of CMV infection plus the relevant HLA type. The ex vivo response was dominated by HLA-C-restricted CMV-specific TCR beta clonotypes, and the single most frequent clonotype in two of eight donors was supplied by these HLA-C-restricted clonotypes.

Sequencer: Illumina HiSeq 1500. Starting from the raw public reads, TCRdb applied fastp trimming at Q25, assembled clones with MiXCR and retained in-frame beta chains. When rows share a CDR3 protein, they turn into one entry using the most common DNA and genes. In this sample the table shows some 220,000 distinct CDR3 sequences, about 5.9% of which occur a single time. Together, the top ten hold around 6.9% of the sample. The CDR3 measures 11 amino acids from cysteine to phenylalanine. Left in the record is the CDR3 DNA by itself, 33 bases read in frame from the first base. V and J lose 4 bases and 7 bases, and a span of 5 bases separates them. Per the germline V gene (reference sequence), SGHKS is the CDR1 and YYEKEE is the CDR2.

The receptor comes from a human donor in good health (CMV status not recorded). Some clones in this sample may be carry-over from other donors' samples. Here the chain combines TRBV5-5 and TRBJ2-2; no confident D gene assignment can be made. The sequenced sample consisted of PBMCs. The DNA sequence is TGTGCCAGCAGCGTCAACGGGGAGCTGTTTTTT. Its protein is CASSVNGELFF.